This T cell receptor beta chain derives from a study of blood T cells in healthy people across ages. Study-wide points: Significant beta diversity loss was already apparent by age roughly 44, declining roughly linearly. A greater number of naive CD4+ cells and higher diversity distinguished long-lived donors from aged donors.

For every donor, a draw yielded 8.5 to 10 milliliters of peripheral blood. Each sample used at least 7 million PBMCs. In regard to this clonotype: Its matching antigen is unknown. A read error is possible here, since a much larger clone lies one base away.

In germline, CDR1 is ENHRY, CDR2 SYGVKD. The CDR3 is 17 residues long. Then a second PCR, running about 6 to 12 cycles, was carried out with a sample-barcoded 5' primer and a J-beta primer mix. Using its own MiXCR run on the 5' RACE reads, TCRdb lists one record per CDR3 protein. The repertoire consists of 630,000 or so distinct CDR3 sequences, with around 31% occurring once and the leading ten covering around 16%. This chain joins TRBV10-3 and TRBJ2-3, with 16 nucleotides matching TRBD2. The sequencing sample was made of blood. The receptor comes from a woman at least 80 years old in good health. CDR3 nucleotide sequence: TGTGCCATCAGGGGGACTAGCGGGGGGGAAAGCACAGATACGCGGTATTTT. Translation gives CAIRGTSGGESTDTRYF.